What follows are 18 T cell receptor beta chains derived from one specimen sequenced in a study of blood T cell repertoires in COVID-19. Profiling relied on immunoSEQ multiplex PCR, and the TCRdb table lists in-frame clones only, not all of them. The table has about 70,000 clones, 65% to 80% seen once. The specimen sequenced was peripheral blood. The source is a woman older than 75 with active or convalescent COVID-19.

The rearrangement joins TRBV29-1 to TRBJ2-3; D not certain. The CDR3 covers 15 residues. V was clipped by 5 bases and J by 3 bases, with 18 bases between them. Per germline, CDR1 SQVTM and CDR2 ANQGSEA. The CDR3 loop reads CSVNQLRFSTDTQYF. In nucleotides, the CDR3 is TGCAGCGTTAATCAATTACGGTTCTCGACAGATACGCAGTATTTT.

This clone was seen just once. The chain joins TRBV9 to TRBJ2-3, with D tentatively TRBD2 (6 bases). V was shortened by 4 bases and J by 7 bases, with 22 bases between the two germline ends. The CDR3 length is 16 residues. Germline V gene data show CDR1 as SGDLS and CDR2 as YYNGEE. The CDR3 protein is CASSRDPPGRRNTQYF. The CDR3 bases are TGTGCCAGCAGCAGAGATCCCCCAGGGAGGAGGAATACGCAGTATTTT.

The chain combines TRBV19 with TRBJ2-3; 8 bases match TRBD1. V lost 7 bases and J lost 7; bases outside the gene matches: 10. The germline V gene encodes CDR1 LNHDA and CDR2 SQIVND (reference sequence). The CDR3 is made up of 14 amino acids. The DNA of the CDR3 is TGTGCCAGTACCTCCGAGAACAGGGGGAATACGCAGTATTTT. This codes for CASTSENRGNTQYF.

This clone was picked up one time. The chain carries TRBV27 and TRBJ2-2; 7 positions agree with TRBD2. This CDR3 has 15 amino acids. V dropped 3 bases and J dropped 6; count of bases not matched to a gene: 7. CDR1 MNHEY and CDR2 SMNVEV come from the germline V gene (reference sequence). The CDR3 protein is CASSLVGGGPGELFF. The DNA of the CDR3 is TGTGCCAGCAGTTTGGTTGGGGGGGGACCCGGGGAGCTGTTTTTT.

This sequence joins TRBV7-2 and TRBJ2-7; 11 nucleotides align to TRBD2. Germline lookup yields CDR1 SGHTA and CDR2 FQGNSA. This CDR3 is 15 amino acids long. The junction had 4 bases not matched to a gene; V was cut back by 6 bases and J by 0 bases. The CDR3 DNA follows: TGTGCCAGCAGAATTAGCGGGGGGGGCTCCTACGAGCAGTACTTC. As protein: CASRISGGGSYEQYF.

The chain couples TRBV18 to TRBJ1-1, with D possibly TRBD1 on 6 matching bases. Germline values: CDR1 KGHSH, CDR2 LQKENI. V was clipped by 4 bases and J by 7 bases, with 13 bases between them. CDR3 length: 13 amino acids. CDR3 in DNA: TGTGCCAGCTCACACAGGGAGGGGGTTGAAGCTTTCTTT. As protein: CASSHREGVEAFF.

This chain joins TRBV18 and TRBJ1-2; D ambiguous. Germline CDR1 reads KGHSH; CDR2 reads LQKENI. The CDR3 spans 15 residues. V lost 5 bases, J lost 0 bases, and 13 bases lay in between. The CDR3 coding sequence is TGTGCCAGCTCAGCCGCGGAGGGAGCTAACTATGGCTACACCTTC. Translating gives CASSAAEGANYGYTF.

Concerning this clone itself: One junction end disagrees with the germline gene, perhaps due to a read error. The chain joins TRBV15 to TRBJ1-2; perhaps TRBD1 as D (5 bases). CDR1 is LNHNV and CDR2 is YYDKDF in the germline V gene (reference sequence). The CDR3 contains 12 residues. The CDR3 region is CATSRERNRPLF. The CDR3 coding sequence is TGTGCCACCAGCAGAGAACGGAACAGGCCTCTCTTC.

This clone was recorded only once. CDR3 sequence reads: CASSPRNSGGRDEQYF. The CDR3 DNA is TGTGCCAGCAGCCCGAGAAATAGCGGGGGTCGGGACGAGCAGTACTTC. The J gene is TRBJ2-7, the V gene TRBV7-2, with 9 bases aligning to TRBD2. There are 16 residues in the CDR3. V was clipped by 5 bases and J by 5 bases; unmatched bases: 13. The germline V gene has CDR1 SGHTA and CDR2 FQGNSA. Together with reference TRBV7-2 and TRBJ2-7, the CDR3 gives the full variable domain: GAGVSQSPSNKVTEKGKDVELRCDPISGHTALYWYRQSLGQGLEFLIYFQGNSAPDKSGLPSDRFSAERTGGSVSTLTIQRTQQEDSAVYLCASSPRNSGGRDEQYFGPGTRLTVT.

The table lists this clone with a few counts. V and J are TRBV9 and TRBJ2-6; tentatively, D is TRBD2 (6 bases). The CDR3 spans 19 residues. Germline V gene data show CDR1 as SGDLS and CDR2 as YYNGEE. Between the trimmed V and J ends, which lost 4 bases and 0 bases, there was a span of 20 bases. The CDR3 DNA is TGTGCCAGCAGCATCAGGAGGGGCGGGACGACCTCTGGGGCCAACGTCCTGACTTTC. Protein sequence: CASSIRRGGTTSGANVLTF.

The J gene is TRBJ1-1, the V gene TRBV9; D gene uncertain. Germline V gene data show CDR1 as SGDLS and CDR2 as YYNGEE. This CDR3 is built from 13 residues. Trimming pared 3 bases from V and 5 bases from J, leaving 11 bases between. CDR3 region: CASSAGIWTEAFF. The CDR3 DNA is TGTGCCAGCAGCGCCGGGATCTGGACTGAAGCTTTCTTT. The full variable domain, with the rest looked up from reference TRBV9 and TRBJ1-1, is DSGVTQTPKHLITATGQRVTLRCSPRSGDLSVYWYQQSLDQGLQFLIQYYNGEERAKGNILERFSAQQFPDLHSELNLSSLELGDSALYFCASSAGIWTEAFFGQGTRLTVV.

The rearrangement links TRBV9 to TRBJ2-5; 7 positions agree with TRBD2. The junction had 7 bases not matched to a gene; V was cut back by 0 bases and J by 5 bases. The CDR3 spans 15 residues. Germline lookup yields CDR1 SGDLS and CDR2 YYNGEE. The CDR3 here is CASSVGVAGMETQYF. CDR3 nucleotide sequence: TGTGCCAGCAGCGTAGGGGTAGCGGGTATGGAGACCCAGTACTTC.

The V and J genes are TRBV4-3 and TRBJ2-2, with 9 nucleotides matching TRBD2. The V segment lost 2 bases and the J segment 3 bases; nucleotides outside the gene matches: 13. The germline V gene encodes CDR1 LGHNA and CDR2 YSLEER. The CDR3 runs to 19 residues. The CDR3 here is CASSQLPIAGGLDTGELFF. The DNA for the CDR3 is TGCGCCAGCAGCCAACTACCAATTGCGGGGGGGCTTGACACCGGGGAGCTGTTTTTT.

In DNA form, the CDR3 reads TGTGCCACCAGCAAAGAGGCCCGGGGTACGCAGTATTTT. This translates into CATSKEARGTQYF. The chain is built from TRBV15 and TRBJ2-3; a weak D match, TRBD2 (5 bases). With 4 bases removed from V and 8 bases from J, the gap between germline ends came to 13 bases. The CDR3 runs to 13 residues. In germline, CDR1 is LNHNV, CDR2 YYDKDF (reference sequence).

This chain uses TRBV9 with TRBJ2-3; 9 nucleotides match TRBD2. Germline V gene lookup returns CDR1 SGDLS and CDR2 YYNGEE. The V segment lost 0 bases and the J segment 0 bases; nucleotides outside the gene matches: 2. This CDR3 region has 16 residues. Here the CDR3 reads CASSVDSGGSTDTQYF. CDR3 DNA sequence: TGTGCCAGCAGCGTAGATAGCGGGGGTAGCACAGATACGCAGTATTTT.

The rearrangement links TRBV19 to TRBJ1-1; 11 nucleotides agree with TRBD1. CDR3 size: 16 residues. Germline V lookup: CDR1 LNHDA, CDR2 SQIVND (reference sequence). V lost 5 bases and J lost 0; bases outside the gene matches: 5. The DNA for the CDR3 is TGTGCCAGTAGTGCGGGACAGGGGGGGATGAACACTGAAGCTTTCTTT. Protein sequence: CASSAGQGGMNTEAFF.

V is TRBV7-2 and J is TRBJ2-2, with 10 nucleotides matching TRBD2. J was trimmed by 3 bases and V by 0 bases; bases with no gene match: 4. Germline assignment: CDR1 SGHTA and CDR2 FQGNSA. This CDR3 is built from 17 residues. CDR3 sequence: CASSLALAGLHTGELFF. DNA for the CDR3: TGTGCCAGCAGCTTAGCACTAGCGGGGCTTCACACCGGGGAGCTGTTTTTT. Full variable domain (outside the CDR3, taken from reference TRBV7-2 and TRBJ2-2): GAGVSQSPSNKVTEKGKDVELRCDPISGHTALYWYRQSLGQGLEFLIYFQGNSAPDKSGLPSDRFSAERTGGSVSTLTIQRTQQEDSAVYLCASSLALAGLHTGELFFGEGSRLTVL.

This chain links TRBV9 with TRBJ1-5; weak D call: TRBD1 (5 bases). CDR1 and CDR2 (germline): SGDLS, YYNGEE. V dropped 7 bases and J dropped 7 bases, with 12 bases sitting between them. This CDR3 is 12 amino acids long. CDR3 DNA: TGTGCCAGCTCGCAGGGCTCCCAGCCCCAGCATTTT. Translation: CASSQGSQPQHF.